This TCR beta chain was identified in a study of T cells in Graves' hyperthyroidism and ophthalmopathy. V lost 3 bases to trimming and J lost 0 bases, with 15 bases between them. This CDR3 region has 18 residues. The germline CDR1 and CDR2 sequences are SEHNR and FQNEAQ (reference sequence). It was RNA transcripts that yielded the amplified TCR beta CDR3 regions. First-round RT-PCR with HTBI primers amplified the TCR CDR3 region. MiXCR was run by TCRdb on the multiplex PCR reads, yielding one entry per CDR3 protein. This sample carries 450,000 to 700,000 distinct CDR3 sequences, around 42% of them seen once, and the ten largest clones take roughly 8.2%. If no ophthalmopathy progression occurred within 18 months, Graves' hyperthyroidism was stable. For the diagnoses, clinical symptoms, serum thyroxine and TRAb, thyroid ultrasound and orbital computed tomography were used.

Sequencing used peripheral blood or thyroid tissue (not recorded which). This sequence was found in a woman younger than 30 with Graves' hyperthyroidism. This chain links TRBV7-9 with TRBJ2-6; D could derive from TRBD1 or TRBD2 (5 bases each). DNA for the CDR3: TGTGCCAGCAGCTTGGTAGGGACCCTCGCCTCTGGGGCCAACGTCCTGACTTTC. Translated, it gives CASSLVGTLASGANVLTF.